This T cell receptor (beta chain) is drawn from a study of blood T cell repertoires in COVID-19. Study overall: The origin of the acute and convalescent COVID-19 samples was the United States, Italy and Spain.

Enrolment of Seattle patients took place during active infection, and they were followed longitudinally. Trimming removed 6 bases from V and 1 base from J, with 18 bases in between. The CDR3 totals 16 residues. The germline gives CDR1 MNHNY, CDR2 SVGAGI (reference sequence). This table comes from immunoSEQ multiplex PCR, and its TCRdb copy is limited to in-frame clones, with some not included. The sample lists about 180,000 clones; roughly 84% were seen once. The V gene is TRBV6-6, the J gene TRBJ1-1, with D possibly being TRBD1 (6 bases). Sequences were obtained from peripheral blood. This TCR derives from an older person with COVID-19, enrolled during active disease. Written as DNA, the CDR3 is TGTGCCAGCAGCCAAGCTTGGACAGCTCCGAACACTGAAGCTTTCTTT. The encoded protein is CASSQAWTAPNTEAFF.